These 24 T cell receptor beta chains share one sample of origin, sequenced in a study of identical twins. MiXCR, run by TCRdb on the 5' RACE reads, gives a single entry per CDR3 protein. The sample yields roughly 260,000 distinct CDR3 sequences, about 7.5% seen once. The same sample was also used in a study of yellow fever vaccine responses in identical twins.

The specimen sequenced was CD8+ T cells sorted from blood. These receptors came from a woman aged 18-30 years in good health.

This clonotype was counted a few times. This chain links TRBV11-2 with TRBJ2-7; TRBD1 might be the D (6 bases). Trimming cost V 5 bases and J 2 bases, with 13 bases left between them. CDR1 SGHAT and CDR2 FQNNGV come from the germline V gene. CDR3 length: 14 amino acids. Here the CDR3 DNA reads TGTGCCAGCAGCCAGGGGTCAGGGGCCTACGAGCAGTACGTC. Encoded protein: CASSQGSGAYEQYV.

This clonotype has at least ten counts. V gene TRBV10-2 combines with J gene TRBJ2-1; no clear D gene. Trimming removed 6 bases from V and 6 bases from J, with 9 bases in between. The V gene's germline CDR1 is WSHSY and CDR2 SAAADI. This CDR3 has 12 residues. For the CDR3, the DNA is TGCGCCAGCAGGGGCGCTTTCAATGAGCAGTTCTTC. Protein product: CASRGAFNEQFF.

This clonotype was counted only a few times. The V and J genes are TRBV11-2 and TRBJ2-3; no reliable D call. The CDR3 runs 15 residues. V lost 6 bases and J 2 bases, leaving 15 bases between the germline ends. Germline values: CDR1 SGHAT, CDR2 FQNNGV. Here the CDR3 DNA reads TGTGCCAGCAGAGGTGTCTACTACTCCACAGATACGCAGTATTTT. Translation: CASRGVYYSTDTQYF.

The rearrangement uses TRBV27 and TRBJ1-5; D unclear. The germline V gene has CDR1 MNHEY and CDR2 SMNVEV (reference sequence). The CDR3 spans 16 residues. V was cut by 5 bases and J by 3 bases, with 17 bases left in between. The DNA for the CDR3 is TGTGCCAGCAGTCCTCTAGGGTCGGAAACCAATCAGCCCCAGCATTTT. Translated: CASSPLGSETNQPQHF.

This clonotype was observed at least ten times. This chain connects TRBV10-2 to TRBJ2-1; TRBD1 matches at 10 bases. The CDR3 is 14 residues long. Losses at the gene ends were 8 bases for V and 6 bases for J; bases not matched to a gene: 7. Per the germline V gene, CDR1 is WSHSY and CDR2 is SAAADI. This CDR3 reads CASGRDRGPNEQFF. The CDR3 DNA is TGCGCCAGCGGCCGGGACAGGGGACCCAATGAGCAGTTCTTC.

This clonotype has more than one count but fewer than ten. The rearrangement uses TRBV5-4 and TRBJ2-7; a possible D gene is TRBD1 (5 bases). Germline values: CDR1 SGHNT, CDR2 YYREEE (reference sequence). The CDR3 is made up of 13 amino acids. Trimming left V 4 bases short and J 3 bases short, with 11 bases between. Written as DNA, the CDR3 is TGTGCCAGCAGCGCGGACACAAGCTACGAGCAGTACGTC. It encodes CASSADTSYEQYV.

V usage is TRBV3-1 and J usage is TRBJ1-2, with 7 bases that match TRBD1. CDR3 length: 15 amino acids. Germline lookup yields CDR1 LGHDT and CDR2 YNNKEL (reference sequence). Trimming cost V 0 bases and J 6 bases; bases outside gene matches: 7. CDR3 region: CASSQETGQEDGYTF. CDR3 nucleotide sequence: TGTGCCAGCAGCCAAGAGACAGGGCAAGAAGATGGCTACACCTTC.

There are a few counts of this clonotype. The chain employs TRBV24-1 and TRBJ2-2; the D gene is possibly TRBD1 (5 bases). V was clipped by 7 bases and J by 5 bases, with 7 bases between them. The V gene's germline CDR1 is KGHDR and CDR2 SFDVKD. The CDR3 length is 12 residues. The chain's CDR3 is CATRGVTGELFF. Written as DNA, the CDR3 is TGTGCCACCAGAGGGGTGACCGGGGAGCTGTTTTTT.

There are a few counts of this clonotype. V and J are TRBV11-2 and TRBJ2-1; D call uncertain. CDR3 size: 14 residues. Germline CDR1 SGHAT, CDR2 FQNNGV. V was cut by 4 bases and J by 8 bases, with 15 bases left in between. In DNA, the CDR3 is TGTGCCAGCAGCTCCGGACGCCGTGCCGATGAGCAGTTCTTC. This gives the protein CASSSGRRADEQFF.

There are a few counts of this clonotype. A read error may account for a junction end that differs from germline. The chain has TRBV20-1 and TRBJ1-6; D gene unclear. The CDR3 is made up of 9 amino acids. Germline lookup yields CDR1 DFQATT and CDR2 SNEGSKA (reference sequence). The CDR3 DNA reads as TGCAGTGCTAGCGAAATTCGGGACTTT. Translation gives CSASEIRDF.

The chain combines TRBV6-2 or TRBV6-3 with TRBJ2-2; TRBD2 is a possible D gene (6 bases). With 8 bases removed from V and 4 bases from J, the gap between germline ends came to 17 bases. Germline V gives CDR1 MNHEY, CDR2 SVGEGT. This CDR3 has 15 residues. The CDR3 DNA reads TGTGCCAGCCGCTATCCGGGAGCAGCCACCGGGGAGCTGTTTTTT. It translates to CASRYPGAATGELFF.

This clonotype has only a few counts. J is TRBJ2-1 and V is TRBV2; D remains ambiguous. V gave up 8 bases and J gave up 2 bases, with 7 bases separating them. This CDR3 is built from 12 residues. Germline V gene data show CDR1 as SNHLY and CDR2 as FYNNEI. CDR3 nucleotides: TGTGCCAGCGGCCCGACCTACAATGAGCAGTTCTTC. It specifies CASGPTYNEQFF. The full variable domain, its missing parts supplied by reference TRBV2 and TRBJ2-1, is EPEVTQTPSHQVTQMGQEVILRCVPISNHLYFYWYRQILGQKVEFLVSFYNNEISEKSEIFDDQFSVERPDGSNFTLKIRSTKLEDSAMYFCASGPTYNEQFFGPGTRLTVL.

In this sample, this clonotype turned up many times. The chain carries TRBV11-2 and TRBJ1-1; no definite D call. Germline V gene sequence: CDR1 SGHAT, CDR2 FQNNGV. V was trimmed by 2 bases and J by 1 base, leaving 8 bases between them. The CDR3 totals 14 residues. The CDR3 nucleotides are TGTGCCAGCAGCTTAACGGTAAAGAACACTGAAGCTTTCTTT. Its protein is CASSLTVKNTEAFF.

This clonotype was counted a few times. The rearrangement links TRBV20-1 to TRBJ1-2; D gene uncertain. The ends were cut back, 0 bases at V and 4 bases at J, with 9 bases in the middle. In germline, CDR1 is DFQATT, CDR2 SNEGSKA (reference sequence). This CDR3 spans 13 amino acids. CDR3 DNA sequence: TGCAGTGCTAGAGACAGTGTAGGCTATGGCTACACCTTC. This encodes CSARDSVGYGYTF.

This clonotype was seen ten or more times. The chain employs TRBV2 and TRBJ1-1; D perhaps matches TRBD1 (5 bases). The CDR3 totals 15 residues. Germline V gene data show CDR1 as SNHLY and CDR2 as FYNNEI. V lost 4 bases and J lost 0, with 12 bases in between. DNA for the CDR3: TGTGCCAGCAGTGCAGGGTCGGGGATGAACACTGAAGCTTTCTTT. Translation: CASSAGSGMNTEAFF.

This clonotype was seen a few times. A much bigger clone sits one base away, suggesting this may be a read error. This rearrangement joins TRBV6-4 to TRBJ2-3; no clear D gene. With 4 bases removed from V and 0 bases from J, the gap between germline ends came to 5 bases. The CDR3 contains 13 residues. In germline, CDR1 is MRHNA, CDR2 SNTAGT. The CDR3, as DNA: TGTGCCAGCAGTGTAACTAGCACAGATACGCAGTATTTT. This translates into CASSVTSTDTQYF.

V usage is TRBV29-1 and J usage is TRBJ2-2, with D unresolved. Trimming stripped 4 bases from V and 2 bases from J, with 8 bases between. From germline, CDR1 is SQVTM and CDR2 ANQGSEA. This CDR3 spans 13 amino acids. The CDR3 sequence is CSVAVLNTGELFF. The CDR3 region has the DNA TGCAGCGTTGCTGTACTCAACACCGGGGAGCTGTTTTTT.

The V gene is TRBV9, the J gene TRBJ2-5, with D perhaps assigned TRBD1 or TRBD2 (5 bases each). Trimming took 1 base from V and 1 from J, leaving 8 bases between them. Germline assignment: CDR1 SGDLS and CDR2 YYNGEE. The CDR3 runs to 14 residues. The DNA for the CDR3 is TGTGCCAGCAGCGTATCAGGGAGCCAAGAGACCCAGTACTTC. Protein: CASSVSGSQETQYF.

The gene calls are TRBV6-1 and TRBJ1-2; D ambiguous. V lost 6 bases, J lost 4 bases, and 12 bases lay in between. The germline CDR1 and CDR2 sequences are MNHNS and SASEGT. This CDR3 has 13 amino acids. CDR3 residues: CASRLPGSYGYTF. The DNA for the CDR3 is TGTGCCAGCAGACTCCCGGGTTCCTATGGCTACACCTTC.

This clonotype was observed many times. This chain joins TRBV9 and TRBJ2-2, with D possibly being TRBD2 (6 bases). With 4 bases removed from V and 8 bases from J, the gap between germline ends came to 21 bases. The CDR3 has 16 residues. In germline, CDR1 is SGDLS, CDR2 YYNGEE. CDR3 in DNA: TGTGCCAGCAGCTCGCGACTAGATCCCGGACTGGGGGAGCTGTTTTTT. Translated: CASSSRLDPGLGELFF.

This clonotype was detected many times. The chain couples TRBV28 to TRBJ2-7; either TRBD1 or TRBD2 may fit D (5 bases each). CDR1 and CDR2 (germline): MDHEN, SYDVKM. This CDR3 spans 14 amino acids. V was clipped by 3 bases and J by 4 bases, with 13 bases between them. In DNA, the CDR3 is TGTGCCAGCAGTTTTAGAGGGGCACCTTACGAGCAGTACGTC. It translates to CASSFRGAPYEQYV.

The chain recombines TRBV7-9 with TRBJ2-2, with a weak D call TRBD2 (5 bases). The CDR3 covers 16 residues. Germline CDR1 is SEHNR and CDR2 is FQNEAQ (reference sequence). The germline V and J ends were trimmed by 3 bases and 1 base, with 12 bases remaining between them. Written as DNA, the CDR3 is TGTGCCAGCAGCTTTGCGGGCCTCCGGAACACCGGGGAGCTGTTTTTT. It yields the protein CASSFAGLRNTGELFF.

This clonotype was seen repeatedly, ten times or more. The V and J genes are TRBV28 and TRBJ2-1, with 7 bases aligning to TRBD2. Looked up from germline, CDR1 is MDHEN and CDR2 is SYDVKM. Trimming cost V 6 bases and J 4 bases; bases outside gene matches: 15. The CDR3 contains 17 residues. CDR3 sequence (DNA): TGTGCCAGCAGAACCGGGACTAATTCACCCTCTTACAATGAGCAGTTCTTC. It encodes CASRTGTNSPSYNEQFF. The full variable domain, rest sourced from reference TRBV28 and TRBJ2-1, is DVKVTQSSRYLVKRTGEKVFLECVQDMDHENMFWYRQDPGLGLRLIYFSYDVKMKEKGDIPEGYSVSREKKERFSLILESASTNQTSMYLCASRTGTNSPSYNEQFFGPGTRLTVL.

The chain uses TRBV4-1 and TRBJ2-7; TRBD2 matches 7 bases. Germline assignment: CDR1 MGHRA and CDR2 YSYEKL. The junction had 4 bases not matched to a gene; V was cut back by 1 base and J by 4 bases. The CDR3 is 14 residues long. The CDR3 reads CASSQVSGKYEQYF. The CDR3 DNA reads TGCGCCAGCAGCCAAGTGAGCGGGAAATACGAGCAGTACTTC.